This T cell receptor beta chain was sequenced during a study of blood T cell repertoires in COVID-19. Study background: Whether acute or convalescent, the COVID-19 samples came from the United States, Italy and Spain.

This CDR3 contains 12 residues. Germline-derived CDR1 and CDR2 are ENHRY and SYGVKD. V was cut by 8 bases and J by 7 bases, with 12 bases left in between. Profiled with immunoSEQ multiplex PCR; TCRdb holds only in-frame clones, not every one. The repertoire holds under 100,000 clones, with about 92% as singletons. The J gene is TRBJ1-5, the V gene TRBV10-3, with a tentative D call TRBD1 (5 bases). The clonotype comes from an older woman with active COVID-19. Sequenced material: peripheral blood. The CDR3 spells CAIGAREQPQHF. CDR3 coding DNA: TGTGCCATCGGAGCCAGGGAACAGCCCCAGCATTTT.